The TCR beta chain described here comes from a study of T cell responses to AZD1222 COVID-19 vaccine. Study observations and caveats: Repertoires were obtained only post-peak T cell response.

On this clone: Antigen specificity is unknown.

Profiled with immunoSEQ multiplex PCR; TCRdb holds only in-frame clones, not every one. The sample carries over 100,000 clones, approximately 92% recorded once. The source was peripheral blood, collected on day 0 of AZD1222 vaccination. This clonotype was obtained from an adult in good health.

The CDR3 region is CASKPGQNQPQHF. The CDR3 nucleotides are TGTGCCAGCAAACCGGGACAGAATCAGCCCCAGCATTTT. The chain has TRBV12-3 or TRBV12-4 and TRBJ1-5; 7 positions match TRBD1. The junction had 4 bases not matched to a gene; V was cut back by 7 bases and J by 4 bases. The CDR3 extends over 13 amino acids.